There are a few counts of the clone carrying this TCR beta chain. Antigen: not known. The sample is drawn from a study of breast tumors, draining lymph nodes, adjacent tissues. Study findings and constraints: Luminal-like breast cancer showed significantly higher tumor–nontumor repertoire similarity than basal-like. Compared with lymph nodes, tumors were less diverse; compared with nontumor tissue, more. Data only fit, rather than demonstrated, lymph node origin of most tumor T cells. Data fit most tumor T cells coming from lymph node, expanding in tumor.

The V segment lost 0 bases and the J segment 4 bases; nucleotides outside the gene matches: 2. The CDR3 contains 13 residues. Germline V CDR1 and CDR2: DFQATT, SNEGSKA (reference sequence). TCRdb reprocessed the multiplex PCR reads via MiXCR and lists one record per CDR3 protein. The sample contains approximately 63,000 distinct CDR3 sequences, approximately 57% of which appear only once. V usage is TRBV20-1 and J usage is TRBJ1-2; 7 bases agree with TRBD1. Sequencing used breast tumor tissue. The receptor comes from a female donor with breast cancer. Some clones in this sample may be carry-over from other donors' samples. The CDR3 nucleotides are TGCAGTGCTAGAGAGTGGGACAGCTATGGCTACACCTTC. Protein: CSAREWDSYGYTF.